Below, 25 T cell receptor beta chains from the same sample are listed, as sequenced in a study of T cell clones after liver transplantation. The method was immunoSEQ multiplex PCR; TCRdb's version includes in-frame clones alone and lacks a portion of them. Of 70,000 to 85,000 clones listed, roughly 80% are singletons. The sequencing here drew on CD4+ T cells from blood, taken before liver transplant. These receptors were taken from a human donor who received a liver transplant.

CDR3 nucleotide sequence: TGTGCCAGCAGCTTATTAGCGGGAGGCGAATTTGTCAACGAGCAGTACTTC. This codes for CASSLLAGGEFVNEQYF. The chain joins TRBV5-4 to TRBJ2-7; 10 bases align to TRBD2. This CDR3 has 17 residues. The germline CDR1 and CDR2 sequences are SGHNT and YYREEE (reference sequence). Trimming cost V 2 bases and J 5 bases; bases outside gene matches: 13.

V usage is TRBV11-3 and J usage is TRBJ2-1, with 12 bases that match TRBD2. CDR1 and CDR2 from the germline V gene are SGHNT and YENEEA. The junction had 8 bases not matched to a gene; V was cut back by 10 bases and J by 7 bases. The CDR3 totals 14 residues. CDR3 bases: TGTGCCACCCAGACGACTAGCGGGAGTAATGAGCAGTTCTTC. Its translation is CATQTTSGSNEQFF.

J is TRBJ2-1 and V is TRBV6-6; 12 nucleotides agree with TRBD2. V lost 7 bases and J lost 6; bases outside the gene matches: 7. The CDR3 sequence is 15 residues long. CDR1 and CDR2 from the germline V gene are MNHNY and SVGAGI (reference sequence). The CDR3: CASTSGRAFSNEQFF. The CDR3 coding sequence is TGTGCCAGCACTAGCGGGAGGGCCTTCAGCAATGAGCAGTTCTTC.

The CDR3 is CASSLPGKNTEAFF. Here the CDR3 DNA reads TGTGCCAGCAGCTTACCCGGGAAGAACACTGAAGCTTTCTTT. The chain recombines TRBV28 with TRBJ1-1; D is ambiguous. The V end lost 6 bases, the J end lost 1 base, and 12 bases lay between the germline ends. CDR3 length equals 14 residues. Germline V CDR1 and CDR2: MDHEN, SYDVKM.

The chain combines TRBV2 with TRBJ1-5, with 10 bases lining up with TRBD1. The CDR3 is 16 residues long. J lost 2 bases, V lost 3 bases, and 4 bases had no gene match. Germline CDR1 is SNHLY and CDR2 is FYNNEI. The CDR3 DNA sequence: TGTGCCAGCAGTGAGAGACAGGGGGCCGGCAATCAGCCCCAGCATTTT. It encodes CASSERQGAGNQPQHF.

This clone was observed a few times. Other DNA variants within this sample encode the same CDR3. This chain connects TRBV7-2 to TRBJ2-1, with 7 bases aligning to TRBD2. The ends lost 0 bases at V and 6 bases at J; junction bases unmatched: 2. The CDR3 has 14 residues. Germline CDR1 and CDR2: SGHTA and FQGNSA. CDR3: CASSLAGGPNEQFF. CDR3 nucleotides: TGTGCCAGCAGCTTAGCGGGAGGGCCCAATGAGCAGTTCTTC.

V usage is TRBV1 and J usage is TRBJ2-3. TRBV1 corresponds to a pseudogene. CDR3 size: 18 residues. CDR3 sequence: CTSSQAGGPEGSTDTQYF. The CDR3 nucleotides read TGCACCAGCAGCCAAGCTGGGGGACCGGAAGGGAGCACAGATACGCAGTATTTT.

In this sample, this clone turned up a few times. The chain uses TRBV19 and TRBJ1-2, with unresolved D. Germline CDR1 and CDR2: LNHDA and SQIVND (reference sequence). The CDR3 runs to 16 residues. V was shortened by 2 bases and J by 0 bases, with 13 bases between the two germline ends. CDR3 bases: TGTGCCAGTAGTATACGGATACGTGGAGCTAACTATGGCTACACCTTC. It translates to CASSIRIRGANYGYTF.

The gene calls are TRBV9 and TRBJ2-3, with TRBD2 matching over 10 bases. CDR1 is SGDLS, CDR2 YYNGEE, per germline. The CDR3 has 15 residues. J gave up 2 bases and V 6 bases, and 6 bases lay outside the gene matches. CDR3 residues: CASTHGLAVTDTQYF. CDR3 in DNA: TGTGCCAGCACCCACGGACTAGCGGTCACAGATACGCAGTATTTT.

This chain uses TRBV28 with TRBJ1-1; D call uncertain. Germline assignment: CDR1 MDHEN and CDR2 SYDVKM. Trimming pared 6 bases from V and 4 bases from J, leaving 9 bases between. This CDR3 spans 12 amino acids. The CDR3 DNA reads as TGTGCCAGCAGCCAGATAGGCACTGAAGCTTTCTTT. Amino acids: CASSQIGTEAFF.

In its sample, this clone is medium-sized. The chain employs TRBV4-1 and TRBJ2-7, with D possibly matching TRBD2 (6 bases). The germline gives CDR1 MGHRA, CDR2 YSYEKL. CDR3 length: 16 residues. Trimming removed 3 bases from V and 2 bases from J, with 17 bases in between. The CDR3 is CASSQPLAPRPYEQYF. CDR3 DNA sequence: TGCGCCAGCAGCCAGCCCCTAGCGCCACGTCCCTACGAGCAGTACTTC.

Concerning this clone: This same CDR3 is encoded by further DNA sequences in the sample. The chain has TRBV11-1 and TRBJ1-1; no definite D call. In germline, CDR1 is SGHAT, CDR2 FQDESV (reference sequence). V lost 5 bases and J lost 5, with 15 bases in between. The CDR3 runs 14 residues. The CDR3 region is CASSLDWVGTEAFF. The DNA of the CDR3 is TGTGCCAGCAGCCTAGATTGGGTGGGGACTGAAGCTTTCTTT.

This rearrangement joins TRBV7-8 to TRBJ2-1, with 9 bases aligning to TRBD2. The CDR3 covers 15 residues. The ends lost 5 bases at V and 9 bases at J; junction bases unmatched: 11. Germline loops: CDR1 SGHVS, CDR2 FQNEAQ. The CDR3 sequence is CASSPRIAGVSEQFF. DNA for the CDR3: TGTGCCAGCAGCCCCCGAATAGCGGGAGTAAGTGAGCAGTTCTTC.

As concerns this clone: One base away lies a much larger clone, so this may be a sequencing read error. The J gene is TRBJ2-2, the V gene TRBV18; no clear D. Germline CDR1 KGHSH, CDR2 LQKENI. The CDR3 consists of 13 residues. The CDR3 reads CTSSYSEGGELFF. In DNA, the CDR3 is TGTACCAGCTCATACTCGGAAGGCGGGGAGCTGTTTTTT.

The chain combines TRBV7-2 with TRBJ2-3; D possibly corresponds to TRBD2 (6 bases). The germline V gene encodes CDR1 SGHTA and CDR2 FQGNSA. CDR3 size: 14 residues. V gave up 1 base and J gave up 5 bases, with 10 bases separating them. This chain's CDR3 is CASSLGLDRDTQYF. In nucleotides, the CDR3 is TGTGCCAGCAGCTTAGGACTAGATAGAGATACGCAGTATTTT.

The chain employs TRBV7-9 and TRBJ2-7, with TRBD1 identical over 7 bases. CDR3 length: 13 residues. Germline values: CDR1 SEHNR, CDR2 FQNEAQ (reference sequence). With V trimmed by 3 bases and J by 6 bases, 5 bases remained unmatched. CDR3 loop: CASSLRGGGEQYF. In nucleotides, the CDR3 is TGTGCCAGCAGCTTGCGAGGGGGCGGCGAGCAGTACTTC.

The chain has TRBV18 and TRBJ2-6, with TRBD1 identical over 7 bases. CDR1 is KGHSH, CDR2 LQKENI, per germline. The CDR3 extends over 17 amino acids. V trimming: 3 bases; J trimming: 0 bases; junction bases outside the gene matches: 5. For the CDR3, the DNA is TGTGCCAGCTCACCGAAACAGGGGATCTCTGGGGCCAACGTCCTGACTTTC. Protein: CASSPKQGISGANVLTF.

This clone was detected a few times. The chain links TRBV6-1 to TRBJ1-5, with a possible D match to TRBD1 (6 bases). The CDR3 has 15 residues. Trimming removed 7 bases from V and 6 bases from J, with 19 bases in between. Germline CDR1 is MNHNS and CDR2 is SASEGT. The CDR3 DNA reads TGTGCCAGCACTAATACACAGGGAGGCACTCAGCCCCAGCATTTT. Residues: CASTNTQGGTQPQHF.

The chain is built from TRBV5-4 and TRBJ1-5, with a tentative D call TRBD1 (6 bases). Germline CDR1 SGHNT, CDR2 YYREEE (reference sequence). The CDR3 loop spans 15 amino acids. Trimming took off 0 bases at V and 2 bases at J, with 9 bases between the two ends. The CDR3 loop is CASSLDGGGNQPQHF. CDR3 DNA: TGTGCCAGCAGCTTGGACGGGGGCGGCAATCAGCCCCAGCATTTT.

The chain is built from TRBV6-1 and TRBJ1-3, with 7 bases identical to TRBD1. CDR3 length equals 15 residues. The junction had 6 bases not matched to a gene; V was cut back by 4 bases and J by 3 bases. Per germline, CDR1 MNHNS and CDR2 SASEGT. CDR3 in amino acids: CASSASRGYGNTIYF. The CDR3 DNA sequence: TGTGCCAGCAGTGCGAGCAGGGGGTATGGAAACACCATATATTTT.

The V and J genes are TRBV4-1 and TRBJ2-5; 10 bases align to TRBD1. CDR3 length: 15 residues. The V gene's germline CDR1 is MGHRA and CDR2 YSYEKL. The V segment lost 1 base and the J segment 3 bases; nucleotides outside the gene matches: 2. The CDR3, as DNA: TGCGCCAGCAGCCAAGCCGGGACAGGGGAAGAGACCCAGTACTTC. Amino acids: CASSQAGTGEETQYF.

This rearrangement joins TRBV9 to TRBJ2-5, with D tentatively TRBD1 (6 bases). Germline V gene sequence: CDR1 SGDLS, CDR2 YYNGEE. The V and J ends lost 5 bases and 4 bases respectively, with 15 bases between them. The CDR3 extends over 14 amino acids. In DNA, the CDR3 is TGTGCCAGCAGTCGAACAGGGACGGGAGAGACCCAGTACTTC. Encoded protein: CASSRTGTGETQYF.

The V and J genes are TRBV4-3 and TRBJ1-2; D gene uncertain. Germline CDR1 LGHNA, CDR2 YSLEER. This CDR3 is 15 amino acids long. Between the trimmed V and J ends, which lost 0 bases and 8 bases, there was a span of 16 bases. For the CDR3, the DNA is TGCGCCAGCAGCCAAGATGGGGAGCAGCCTCAGGGCTACACCTTC. It codes for CASSQDGEQPQGYTF.

The genes are TRBV5-6 and TRBJ2-5, with D maybe TRBD2 (6 bases). CDR1 is SGHDT, CDR2 YYEEEE, per germline. Trimming shortened V by 1 base and J by 2 bases, and 12 bases separated the two germline ends. This CDR3 is built from 15 residues. CDR3 DNA: TGTGCCAGCAGCTTGTTTGTGGGGGGTCAAGAGACCCAGTACTTC. Protein product: CASSLFVGGQETQYF. The full variable domain, completed using reference TRBV5-6 and TRBJ2-5, is DAGVTQSPTHLIKTRGQQVTLRCSPKSGHDTVSWYQQALGQGPQFIFQYYEEEERQRGNFPDRFSGHQFPNYSSELNVNALLLGDSALYLCASSLFVGGQETQYFGPGTRLLVL.

Concerning this clone: The junction and the germline gene differ at one end; a read error may be behind it. The V call is TRBV7-7, the J call TRBJ2-5, with TRBD2 matching over 8 bases. The CDR3 covers 15 residues. Germline assignment: CDR1 SSHAT and CDR2 FNYEAQ (reference sequence). The CDR3 sequence is CASSLGRGGGETQYF. The CDR3, as DNA: TGTGCTAGCAGCTTAGGGAGGGGCGGGGGGGAGACCCAGTACTTC.